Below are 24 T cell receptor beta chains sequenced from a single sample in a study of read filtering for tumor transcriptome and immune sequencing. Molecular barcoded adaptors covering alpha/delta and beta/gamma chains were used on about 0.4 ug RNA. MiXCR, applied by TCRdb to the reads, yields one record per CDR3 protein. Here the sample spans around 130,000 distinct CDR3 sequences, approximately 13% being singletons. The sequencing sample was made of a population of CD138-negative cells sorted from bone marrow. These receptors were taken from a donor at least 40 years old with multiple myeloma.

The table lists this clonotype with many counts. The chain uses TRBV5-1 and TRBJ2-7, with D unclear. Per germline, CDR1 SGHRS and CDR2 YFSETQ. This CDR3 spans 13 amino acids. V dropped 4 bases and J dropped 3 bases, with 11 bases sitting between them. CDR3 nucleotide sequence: TGCGCCAGCAGCCTGGACGAACACTACGAGCAGTACTTC. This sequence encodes CASSLDEHYEQYF.

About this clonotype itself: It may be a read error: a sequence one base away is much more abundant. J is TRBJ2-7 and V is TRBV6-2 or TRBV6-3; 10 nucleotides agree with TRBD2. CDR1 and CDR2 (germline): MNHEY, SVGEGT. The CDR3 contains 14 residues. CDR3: CASTLAGDPYGQYF. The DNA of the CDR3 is TGTGCCAGCACTCTAGCGGGGGACCCCTACGGGCAGTACTTC.

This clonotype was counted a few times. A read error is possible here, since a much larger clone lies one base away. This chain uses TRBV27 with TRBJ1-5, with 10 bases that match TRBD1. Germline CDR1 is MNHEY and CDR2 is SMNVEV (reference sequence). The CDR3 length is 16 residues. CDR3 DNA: TGTGCCGGCAGTTCGACAGGGGGCCACATCAATCAGCCCCAGCATTTT. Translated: CAGSSTGGHINQPQHF.

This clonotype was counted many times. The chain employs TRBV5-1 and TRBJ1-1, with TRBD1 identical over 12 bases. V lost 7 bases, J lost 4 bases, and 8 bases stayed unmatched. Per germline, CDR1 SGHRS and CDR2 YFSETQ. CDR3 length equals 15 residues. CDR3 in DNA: TGCGCCAGCCAATGGGGGACAGGGGGCCTCACTGAAGCTTTCTTT. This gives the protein CASQWGTGGLTEAFF.

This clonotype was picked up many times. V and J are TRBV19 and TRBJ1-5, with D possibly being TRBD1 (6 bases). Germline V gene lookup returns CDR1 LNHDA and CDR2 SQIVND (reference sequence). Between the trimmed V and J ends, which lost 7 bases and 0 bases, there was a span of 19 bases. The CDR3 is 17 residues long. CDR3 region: CASTWLWDTYSNQPQHF. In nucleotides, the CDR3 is TGTGCCAGTACCTGGCTCTGGGACACTTATAGCAATCAGCCCCAGCATTTT.

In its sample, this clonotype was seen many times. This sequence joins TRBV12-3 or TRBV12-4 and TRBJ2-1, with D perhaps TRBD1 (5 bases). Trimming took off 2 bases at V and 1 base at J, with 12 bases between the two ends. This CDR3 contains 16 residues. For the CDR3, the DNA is TGTGCCAGCAGTTTAATTAGGGGTGGTTCCTACAATGAGCAGTTCTTC. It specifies CASSLIRGGSYNEQFF.

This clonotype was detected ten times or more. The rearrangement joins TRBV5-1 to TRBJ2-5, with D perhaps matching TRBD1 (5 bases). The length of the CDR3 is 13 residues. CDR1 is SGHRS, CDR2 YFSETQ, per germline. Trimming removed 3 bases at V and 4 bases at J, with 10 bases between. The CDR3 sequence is CASSSQGRETQYF. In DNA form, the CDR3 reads TGCGCCAGCAGCTCTCAGGGTAGAGAGACCCAGTACTTC.

CDR3 protein: CASSLRAGSSYNEQFF. In DNA, the CDR3 is TGTGCCAGCAGCCTAAGAGCGGGGAGCTCCTACAATGAGCAGTTCTTC. The chain combines TRBV14 with TRBJ2-1, with 7 nucleotides matching TRBD2. The CDR3 has 16 residues. V shed 4 bases and J 0 bases; nucleotides not matched to a gene: 6. Germline CDR1 is SGHDN and CDR2 is FVKESK.

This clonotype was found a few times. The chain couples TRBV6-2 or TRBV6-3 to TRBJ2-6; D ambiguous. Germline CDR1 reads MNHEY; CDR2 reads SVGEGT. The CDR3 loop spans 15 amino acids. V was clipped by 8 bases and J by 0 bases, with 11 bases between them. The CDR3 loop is CASEWSSSGANVLTF. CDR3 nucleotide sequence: TGTGCCAGCGAGTGGTCTAGCTCTGGGGCCAACGTCCTGACTTTC.

In DNA form, the CDR3 reads TGTGCCAGCCGACCGGGGAACACCGGGGAGCTGTTTTTT. Amino acid sequence: CASRPGNTGELFF. The gene calls are TRBV9 and TRBJ2-2; no clear D gene. CDR1 SGDLS and CDR2 YYNGEE come from the germline V gene. Deletions cut 7 bases from V and 1 base from J, with 8 bases between. CDR3 length: 13 residues.

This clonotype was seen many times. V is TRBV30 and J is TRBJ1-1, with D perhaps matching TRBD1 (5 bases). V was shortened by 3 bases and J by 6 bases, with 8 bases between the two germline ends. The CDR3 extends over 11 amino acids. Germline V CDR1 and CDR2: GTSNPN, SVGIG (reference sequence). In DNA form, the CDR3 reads TGTGCCTGGAGGGGGGTAGCTGAAGCTTTCTTT. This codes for CAWRGVAEAFF.

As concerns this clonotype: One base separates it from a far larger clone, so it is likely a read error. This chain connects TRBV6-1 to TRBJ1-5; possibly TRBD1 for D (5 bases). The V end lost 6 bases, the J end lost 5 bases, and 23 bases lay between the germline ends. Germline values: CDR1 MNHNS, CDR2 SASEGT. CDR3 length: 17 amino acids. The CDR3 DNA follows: TGTGCCAGCAGGGCTATACCCCAGGATCTAGGGGATCAGCCCCAGCATTTT. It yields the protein CASRAIPQDLGDQPQHF.

CDR3 DNA sequence: TGCAGCGCTATCTTCGGGGACAGGGGGCTTGAGCAGTACTTC. This codes for CSAIFGDRGLEQYF. The chain combines TRBV29-1 with TRBJ2-7, with 12 positions matching TRBD1. This CDR3 has 14 residues. Trimming at V came to 7 bases and at J to 7 bases, leaving 11 bases not matched to a gene. Per the germline V gene, CDR1 is SQVTM and CDR2 is ANQGSEA.

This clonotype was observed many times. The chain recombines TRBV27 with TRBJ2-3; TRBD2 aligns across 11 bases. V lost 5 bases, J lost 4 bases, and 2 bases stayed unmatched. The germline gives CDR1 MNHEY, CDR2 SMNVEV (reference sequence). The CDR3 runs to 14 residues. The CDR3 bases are TGTGCCAGCAGTACACTAGCGGGAGCAGATACGCAGTATTTT. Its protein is CASSTLAGADTQYF.

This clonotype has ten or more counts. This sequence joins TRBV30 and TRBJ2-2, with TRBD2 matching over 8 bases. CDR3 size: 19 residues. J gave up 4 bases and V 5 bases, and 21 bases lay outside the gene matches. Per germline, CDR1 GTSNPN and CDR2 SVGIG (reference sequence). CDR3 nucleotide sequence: TGTGCCTGGGAAATCGGATCCGAAATAGCGGGATGGGGCACCGGGGAGCTGTTTTTT. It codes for CAWEIGSEIAGWGTGELFF. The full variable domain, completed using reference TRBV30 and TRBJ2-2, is SQTIHQWPATLVQPVGSPLSLECTVEGTSNPNLYWYRQAAGRGLQLLFYSVGIGQISSEVPQNLSASRPQDRQFILSSKKLLLSDSGFYLCAWEIGSEIAGWGTGELFFGEGSRLTVL.

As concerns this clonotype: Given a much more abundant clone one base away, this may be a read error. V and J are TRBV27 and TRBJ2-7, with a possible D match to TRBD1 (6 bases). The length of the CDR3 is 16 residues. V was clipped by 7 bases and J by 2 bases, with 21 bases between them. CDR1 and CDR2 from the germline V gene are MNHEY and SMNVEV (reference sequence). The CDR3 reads CASTTFTGRVPYEQYF. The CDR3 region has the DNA TGTGCCAGCACCACCTTCACAGGGCGGGTGCCCTACGAGCAGTACTTC.

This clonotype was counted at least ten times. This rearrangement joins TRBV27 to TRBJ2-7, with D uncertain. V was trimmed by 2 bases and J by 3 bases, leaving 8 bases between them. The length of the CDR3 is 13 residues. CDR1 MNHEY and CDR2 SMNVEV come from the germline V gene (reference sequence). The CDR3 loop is CASSLAPVYEQYF. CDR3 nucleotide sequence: TGTGCCAGCAGTTTAGCACCCGTCTACGAGCAGTACTTC.

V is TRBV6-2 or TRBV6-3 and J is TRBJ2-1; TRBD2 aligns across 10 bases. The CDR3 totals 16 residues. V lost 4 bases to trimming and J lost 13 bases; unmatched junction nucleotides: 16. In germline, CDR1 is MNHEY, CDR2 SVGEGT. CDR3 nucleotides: TGTGCCAGCAGTTCTAGGAGACTAGCGGGCGCCGCTTGTCAGTTCTTC. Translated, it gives CASSSRRLAGAACQFF.

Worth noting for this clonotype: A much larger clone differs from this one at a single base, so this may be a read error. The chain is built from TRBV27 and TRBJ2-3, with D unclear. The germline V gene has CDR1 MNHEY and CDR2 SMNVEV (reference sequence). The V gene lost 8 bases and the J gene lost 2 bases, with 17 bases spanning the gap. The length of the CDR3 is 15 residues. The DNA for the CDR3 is TGTGCCAGCGGACCTCAGTGGGTCAACACAGATACGCAGTATTTT. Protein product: CASGPQWVNTDTQYF.

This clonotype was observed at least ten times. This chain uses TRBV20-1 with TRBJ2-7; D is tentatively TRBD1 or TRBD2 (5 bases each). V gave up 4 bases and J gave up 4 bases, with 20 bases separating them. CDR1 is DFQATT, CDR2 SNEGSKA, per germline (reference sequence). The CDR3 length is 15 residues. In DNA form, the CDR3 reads TGCAGTGCTATTGAACGAGGGGAACGAAAGTACGAGCAGTACTTC. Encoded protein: CSAIERGERKYEQYF.

CDR3: CASSTNGQRGETQYF. CDR3 DNA: TGCGCCAGCAGCACAAACGGACAGCGGGGAGAGACCCAGTACTTC. The chain combines TRBV5-1 with TRBJ2-5; a possible D gene is TRBD2 (7 bases). V lost 4 bases and J 4 bases, leaving 17 bases between the germline ends. The CDR3 contains 15 residues. Germline V CDR1 and CDR2: SGHRS, YFSETQ.

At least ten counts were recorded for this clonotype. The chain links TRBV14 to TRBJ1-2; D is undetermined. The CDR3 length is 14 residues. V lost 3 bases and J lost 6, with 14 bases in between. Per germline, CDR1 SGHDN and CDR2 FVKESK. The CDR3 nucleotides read TGTGCCAGCAGCCAGGTGGACTTACTAGATGGCTACACCTTC. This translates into CASSQVDLLDGYTF.

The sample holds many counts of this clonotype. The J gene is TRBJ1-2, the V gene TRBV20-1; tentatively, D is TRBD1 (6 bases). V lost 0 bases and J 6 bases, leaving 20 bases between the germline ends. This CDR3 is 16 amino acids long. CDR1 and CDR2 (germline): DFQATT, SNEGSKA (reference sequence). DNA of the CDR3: TGCAGTGCTAGAGATCGCGGGGGCCGAAGGGTAGATGGCTACACCTTC. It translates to CSARDRGGRRVDGYTF.

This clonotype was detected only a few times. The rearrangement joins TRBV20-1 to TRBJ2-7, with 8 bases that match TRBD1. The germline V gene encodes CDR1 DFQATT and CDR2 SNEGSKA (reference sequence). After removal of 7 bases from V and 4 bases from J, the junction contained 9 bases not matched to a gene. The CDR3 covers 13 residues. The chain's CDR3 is CSGLDRESYEQYF. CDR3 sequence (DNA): TGCAGTGGGTTGGACAGGGAGAGTTACGAGCAGTACTTC.